This TCR beta chain was found in a study of OX40 agonist ivuxolimab in advanced cancers. Whole-study context: Given to patients was ivuxolimab, an agonistic anti-OX40 (CD134) antibody.

Data came from immunoSEQ multiplex PCR; TCRdb stores just in-frame clones and leaves some out. In the table there are tens of thousands of clones, 89% of which are singletons. Concerning this clone itself: Its antigen is not known.

Study results and limitations: Individuals who were partial responders at 0.1-3.0 mg/kg had clonal expansion that ranked among the lowest. More expanded clones were found, on average, in CD8+ than in CD4+ T cells.

Germline V gives CDR1 SGHRS, CDR2 YFSETQ. The CDR3 has 19 amino acids. Germline trimming cut 3 bases from V and 2 bases from J; bases unmatched to any gene: 18. The sequence was obtained from an adult with an advanced solid tumor such as melanoma, head and neck, liver or kidney cancer. The specimen was CD4+ or CD8+ T cells sorted from blood, collected in a trial of the OX40 agonist ivuxolimab. The chain joins TRBV5-1 to TRBJ2-5; 8 positions match TRBD2. The DNA for the CDR3 is TGCGCCAGCAGCTCGGGGTTAAGGCGGGGGGATAAAGAACAAGAGACCCAGTACTTC. Its translation is CASSSGLRRGDKEQETQYF.